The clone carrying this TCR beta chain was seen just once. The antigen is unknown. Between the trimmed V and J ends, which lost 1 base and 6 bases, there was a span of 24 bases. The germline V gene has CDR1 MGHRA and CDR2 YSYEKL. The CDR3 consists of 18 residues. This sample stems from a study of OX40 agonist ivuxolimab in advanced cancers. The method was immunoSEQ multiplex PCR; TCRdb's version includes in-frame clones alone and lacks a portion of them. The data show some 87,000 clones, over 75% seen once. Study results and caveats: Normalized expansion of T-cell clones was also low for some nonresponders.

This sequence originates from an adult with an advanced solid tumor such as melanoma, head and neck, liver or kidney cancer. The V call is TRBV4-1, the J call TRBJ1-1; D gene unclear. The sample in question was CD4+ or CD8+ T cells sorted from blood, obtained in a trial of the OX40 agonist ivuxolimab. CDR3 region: CASSQALDRVGFGPEAFF. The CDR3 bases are TGCGCCAGCAGCCAAGCATTAGACCGGGTGGGATTCGGGCCTGAAGCTTTCTTT.